Detailed here is one T cell receptor beta chain. Its antigen is as yet unknown. V lost 5 bases and J lost 2, with 11 bases in between. Germline V CDR1 and CDR2: MNHNS, SASEGT. The CDR3 runs to 14 residues. This entry is derived from a study of T cell responses to AZD1222 COVID-19 vaccine. Study-wide results and caveats: Increased Spike-specific TCR breadth and depth were observed after two AZD1222 doses. It should be noted that donors were predominantly white British and more often female, and clonal diversity was possibly underestimated. Of spike-specific TCRs, nearly half reportedly target regions left unmutated in variants.

Only in-frame clones appear in the TCRdb table, and some are missing; sequencing was by immunoSEQ multiplex PCR. This table holds 84,000 or so clones, about 90% found once. The sequence was obtained from an adult in good health. J is TRBJ2-3 and V is TRBV6-1; tentatively, D is TRBD1 (6 bases). The material sequenced was peripheral blood, taken on day 0 of AZD1222 vaccination. CDR3 region: CASSYRTDTDTQYF. CDR3 DNA sequence: TGTGCCAGCAGTTATCGGACAGACACAGATACGCAGTATTTT.